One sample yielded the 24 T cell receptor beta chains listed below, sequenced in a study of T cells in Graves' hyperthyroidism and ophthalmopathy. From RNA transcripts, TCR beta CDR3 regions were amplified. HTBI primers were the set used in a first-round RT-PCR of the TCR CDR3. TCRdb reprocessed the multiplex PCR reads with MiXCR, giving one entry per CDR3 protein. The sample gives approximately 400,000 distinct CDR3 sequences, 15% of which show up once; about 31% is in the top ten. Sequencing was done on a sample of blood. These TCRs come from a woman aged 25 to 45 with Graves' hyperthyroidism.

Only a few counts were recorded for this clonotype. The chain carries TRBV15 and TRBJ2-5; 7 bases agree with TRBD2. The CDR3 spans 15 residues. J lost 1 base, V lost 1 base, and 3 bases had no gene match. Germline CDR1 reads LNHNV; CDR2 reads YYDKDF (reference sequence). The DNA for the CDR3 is TGTGCCACCAGCAGAGGGGGGGGAGGCCAAGAGACCCAGTACTTC. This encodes CATSRGGGGQETQYF.

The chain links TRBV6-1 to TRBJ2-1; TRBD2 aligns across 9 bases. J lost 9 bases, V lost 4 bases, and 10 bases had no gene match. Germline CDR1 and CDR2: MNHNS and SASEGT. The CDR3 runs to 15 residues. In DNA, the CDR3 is TGTGCCAGCAGTGGCGGCGGGAGGGCCCTCGGTGAGCAGTTCTTC. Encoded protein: CASSGGGRALGEQFF.

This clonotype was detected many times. The CDR3 here is CSALIGSSYNEQFF. As DNA, the CDR3 is TGCAGTGCTCTCATCGGGAGCTCCTACAATGAGCAGTTCTTC. The V call is TRBV20-1, the J call TRBJ2-1, with D possibly TRBD2 on 6 matching bases. Germline lookup yields CDR1 DFQATT and CDR2 SNEGSKA (reference sequence). Deletions cut 5 bases from V and 0 bases from J, with 11 bases between. This CDR3 has 14 residues.

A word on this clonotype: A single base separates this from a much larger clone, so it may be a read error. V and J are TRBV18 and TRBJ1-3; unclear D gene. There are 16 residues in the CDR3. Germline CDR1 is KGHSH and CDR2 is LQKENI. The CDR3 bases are TGTGCCAGCTCACCAATAACTAAGAAGACTGGAACCACCATATATTTT. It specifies CASSPITKKTGTTIYF.

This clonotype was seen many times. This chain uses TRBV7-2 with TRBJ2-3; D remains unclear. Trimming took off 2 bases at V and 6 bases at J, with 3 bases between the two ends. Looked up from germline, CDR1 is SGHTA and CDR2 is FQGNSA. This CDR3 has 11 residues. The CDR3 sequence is CASSLYDTQYF. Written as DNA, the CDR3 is TGTGCCAGCAGCTTATACGATACGCAGTATTTT.

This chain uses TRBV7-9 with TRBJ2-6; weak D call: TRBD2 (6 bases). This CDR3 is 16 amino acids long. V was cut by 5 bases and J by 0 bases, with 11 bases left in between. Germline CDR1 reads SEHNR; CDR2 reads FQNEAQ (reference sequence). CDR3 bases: TGTGCCAGCAGCAAAGGCGGGGACTCTGGGGCCAACGTCCTGACTTTC. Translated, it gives CASSKGGDSGANVLTF.

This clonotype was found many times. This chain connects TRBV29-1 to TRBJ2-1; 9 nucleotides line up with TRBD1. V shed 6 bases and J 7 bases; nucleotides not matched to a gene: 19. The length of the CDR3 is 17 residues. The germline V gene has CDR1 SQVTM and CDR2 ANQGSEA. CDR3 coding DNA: TGCAGCGTCGAAAAAGGACAGGGGATGTTAATCGGGAATGAGCAGTTCTTC. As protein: CSVEKGQGMLIGNEQFF.

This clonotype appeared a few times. The CDR3 region has the DNA TGCGCCAGCAGTGAATCTAGCGGGGATTACGAGCAGTACTTC. It yields the protein CASSESSGDYEQYF. The chain recombines TRBV10-1 with TRBJ2-7; 9 bases are shared with TRBD2. J was trimmed by 4 bases and V by 3 bases; bases with no gene match: 4. Per germline, CDR1 WNHNN and CDR2 SYGVQD (reference sequence). The CDR3 loop spans 14 amino acids.

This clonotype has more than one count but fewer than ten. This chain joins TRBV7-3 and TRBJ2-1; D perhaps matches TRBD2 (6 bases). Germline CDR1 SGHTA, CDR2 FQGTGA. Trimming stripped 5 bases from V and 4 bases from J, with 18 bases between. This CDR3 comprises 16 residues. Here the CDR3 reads CASSPRDLRPYNEQFF. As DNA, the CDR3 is TGTGCCAGCAGCCCGAGGGACTTGCGTCCTTACAATGAGCAGTTCTTC.

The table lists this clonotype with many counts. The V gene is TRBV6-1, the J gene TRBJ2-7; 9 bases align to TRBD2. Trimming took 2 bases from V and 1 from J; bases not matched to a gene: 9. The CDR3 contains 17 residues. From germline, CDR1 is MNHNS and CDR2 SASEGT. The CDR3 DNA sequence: TGTGCCAGCAGTGAATACTTTAGCGGGAGTAGGTCCTACGAGCAGTACTTC. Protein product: CASSEYFSGSRSYEQYF.

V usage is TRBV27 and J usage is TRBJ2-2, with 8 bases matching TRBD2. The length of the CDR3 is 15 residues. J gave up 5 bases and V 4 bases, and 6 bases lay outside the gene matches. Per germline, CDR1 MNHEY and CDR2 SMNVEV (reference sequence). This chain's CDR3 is CASSSSGSWTGELFF. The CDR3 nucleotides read TGTGCCAGCAGTTCGAGCGGGAGTTGGACCGGGGAGCTGTTTTTT.

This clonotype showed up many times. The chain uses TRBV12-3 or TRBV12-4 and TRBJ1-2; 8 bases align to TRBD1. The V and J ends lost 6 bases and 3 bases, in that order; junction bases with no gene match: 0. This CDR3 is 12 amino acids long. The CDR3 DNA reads TGTGCCAGCAGACAGGGGGACTATGGCTACACCTTC. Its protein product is CASRQGDYGYTF.

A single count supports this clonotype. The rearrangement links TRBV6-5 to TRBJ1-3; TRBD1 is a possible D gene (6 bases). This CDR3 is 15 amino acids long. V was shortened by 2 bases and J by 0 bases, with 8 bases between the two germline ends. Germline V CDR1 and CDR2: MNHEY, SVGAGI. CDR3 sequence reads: CASSYDRNSGNTIYF. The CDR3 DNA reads TGTGCCAGCAGTTACGACAGGAACTCTGGAAACACCATATATTTT.

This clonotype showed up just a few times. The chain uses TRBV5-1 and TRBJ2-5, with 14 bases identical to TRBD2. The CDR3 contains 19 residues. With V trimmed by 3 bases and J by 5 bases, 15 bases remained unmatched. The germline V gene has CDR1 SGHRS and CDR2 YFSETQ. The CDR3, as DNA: TGCGCCAGCAGCTCAGGAAGACTAGCGGGAGGGCAAGCATGGGAGACCCAGTACTTC. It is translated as CASSSGRLAGGQAWETQYF.

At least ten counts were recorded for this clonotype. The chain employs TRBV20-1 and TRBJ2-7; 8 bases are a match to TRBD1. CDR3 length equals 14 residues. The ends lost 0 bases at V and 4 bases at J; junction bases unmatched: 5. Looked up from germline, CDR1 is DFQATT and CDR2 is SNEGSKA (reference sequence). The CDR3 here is CSARDQGAGYEQYF. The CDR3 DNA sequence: TGCAGTGCTAGAGATCAGGGGGCGGGATACGAGCAGTACTTC.

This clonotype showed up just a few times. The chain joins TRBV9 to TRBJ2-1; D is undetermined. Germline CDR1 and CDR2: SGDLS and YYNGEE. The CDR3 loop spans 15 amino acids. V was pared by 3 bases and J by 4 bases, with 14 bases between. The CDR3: CASSARSGGYNEQFF. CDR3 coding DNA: TGTGCCAGCAGCGCCCGATCGGGCGGATACAATGAGCAGTTCTTC.

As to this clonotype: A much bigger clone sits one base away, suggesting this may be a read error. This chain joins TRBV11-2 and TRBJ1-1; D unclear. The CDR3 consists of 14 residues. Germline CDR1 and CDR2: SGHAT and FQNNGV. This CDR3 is CASGLLFGNTEAFF. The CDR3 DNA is TGTGCCAGCGGCTTATTATTTGGGAACACTGAAGCTTTCTTT.

The CDR3 spells CASSLVSLAVYEQYF. In DNA, the CDR3 is TGTGCCAGCAGTTTGGTTAGCCTAGCGGTCTACGAGCAGTACTTC. The chain combines TRBV12-3 or TRBV12-4 with TRBJ2-7; 7 nucleotides match TRBD2. The CDR3 contains 15 residues. With 3 bases clipped from V and 3 bases from J, the junction kept 8 bases outside the gene matches.

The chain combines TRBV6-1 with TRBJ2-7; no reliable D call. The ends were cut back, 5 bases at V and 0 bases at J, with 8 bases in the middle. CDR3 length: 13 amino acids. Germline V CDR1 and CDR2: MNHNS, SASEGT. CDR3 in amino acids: CASSKSSSYEQYF. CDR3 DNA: TGTGCCAGCAGTAAATCTAGCTCCTACGAGCAGTACTTC.

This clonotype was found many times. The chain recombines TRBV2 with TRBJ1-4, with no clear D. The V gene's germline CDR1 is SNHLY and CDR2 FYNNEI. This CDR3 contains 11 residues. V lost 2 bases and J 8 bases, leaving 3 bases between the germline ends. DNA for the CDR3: TGTGCCAGCAGTGAATACGAAAAACTGTTTTTT. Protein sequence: CASSEYEKLFF.

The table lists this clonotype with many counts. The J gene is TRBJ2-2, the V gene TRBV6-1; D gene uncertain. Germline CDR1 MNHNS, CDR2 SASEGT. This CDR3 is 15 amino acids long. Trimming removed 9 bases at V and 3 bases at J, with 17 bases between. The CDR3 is CASKERVQDTGELFF. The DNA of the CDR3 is TGTGCCAGTAAAGAAAGGGTGCAGGACACCGGGGAGCTGTTTTTT.

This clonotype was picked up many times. CDR3 coding DNA: TGTGCCAGCTCACCACGGACGGGGGAGTATGGCTACACCTTC. Protein product: CASSPRTGEYGYTF. This chain uses TRBV18 with TRBJ1-2; TRBD1 is a possible D gene (5 bases). Per the germline V gene, CDR1 is KGHSH and CDR2 is LQKENI. Trimming pared 1 base from V and 5 bases from J, leaving 11 bases between. CDR3 size: 14 residues.

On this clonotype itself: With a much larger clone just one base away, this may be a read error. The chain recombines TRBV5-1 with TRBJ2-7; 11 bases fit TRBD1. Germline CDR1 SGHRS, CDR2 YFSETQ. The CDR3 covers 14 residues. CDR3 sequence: CASSSDRGLNEQHF. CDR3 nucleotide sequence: TGCGCCAGCAGCTCGGACAGGGGGCTCAACGAGCAGCACTTC.

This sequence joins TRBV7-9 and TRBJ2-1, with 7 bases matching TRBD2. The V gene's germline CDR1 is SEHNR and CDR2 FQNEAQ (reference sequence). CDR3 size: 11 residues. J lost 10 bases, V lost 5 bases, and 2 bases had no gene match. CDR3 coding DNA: TGTGCCAGCAGCCTACTAGCGGAGCAGTTCTTC. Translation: CASSLLAEQFF.